This T cell receptor beta chain emerged from a study of molecular identifiers for immune sequencing clone quantification. Findings of the study overall: Amid around 980,000 naive cells, spiked Jurkat TCR RNA from one cell was reportedly still detectable.

V was shortened by 1 base and J by 5 bases, with 14 bases between the two germline ends. The germline V gene has CDR1 DFQATT and CDR2 SNEGSKA (reference sequence). CDR3 length equals 14 residues. This clonotype was recorded at least ten times. Its matching antigen is unknown. A single record per CDR3 protein comes from TCRdb applying MiXCR to the PCR reads. The repertoire holds over 70,000 distinct CDR3 sequences, with more than 20% as singletons. Sequenced input: naive CD8+ T cells from blood, with Jurkat cell RNA spiked in. Regarding subset: FACS-sorted CD8+CD4-CCR7+CD45RA+ naive T cells. The gene calls are TRBV20-1 and TRBJ1-1, with TRBD1 as a possible D gene (6 bases). This TCR was recovered from a human donor in good health. Some libraries in this study had Jurkat cell RNA spiked in. In nucleotides, the CDR3 is TGCAGTGCTAGAGGGGGCCCCACAGGGACTGAAGCTTTCTTT. This sequence encodes CSARGGPTGTEAFF.